In this sample, the clone carrying this TCR beta chain turned up a few times. Its antigen remains unidentified. The data were obtained in a study of beta chain features in type 1 diabetes. General observations from the study: Among patients with Type 1 diabetes, TCRB CDR3s were moderately but significantly shorter in every one of the four CD4+ subsets. TCRB repertoires of naive, central memory and Treg cells appeared more similar among patients than among healthy donors.

Via the markers CD45RO/CCR7/CD25/CD127/CD95/CD27, stem cell-like memory, regulatory, central memory and naive CD4+ cells were sorted. The CDR3 extends over 14 amino acids. V lost 3 bases and J lost 1; bases outside the gene matches: 3. Germline lookup yields CDR1 SGHVS and CDR2 FNYEAQ. The authors reverse transcribed all of the isolated RNA, so sequencing captured expressed TCRB transcripts. Generated by immunoSEQ multiplex PCR, the TCRdb table keeps only in-frame clones and is missing some. The sample gives around 400,000 clones, roughly 12% of which show up once; approximately 0.015% is in the top ten.

Sequencing was carried out using naive CD4+ T cells from blood. The source is a man in his late teens or twenties in good health. The chain employs TRBV7-6 and TRBJ2-7; 7 nucleotides agree with TRBD1. The CDR3 loop is CASSFNRGSYEQYF. CDR3 nucleotides: TGTGCCAGCAGCTTTAACAGGGGTTCCTACGAGCAGTACTTC.